This T cell receptor beta chain comes out of a study of blood T cell repertoires in COVID-19. Across the whole study: Collection of acute and convalescent COVID-19 samples took place in the United States, Italy and Spain. Sources were T cells, B-cell-depleted T cells, or PBMCs; the material itself was cDNA or gDNA.

Original analysis: Reference gene primer amplification gave estimated nucleated cell counts. Using immunoSEQ multiplex PCR, the repertoire was profiled, and TCRdb retains in-frame clones only, with some absent. V and J calls and clone size are as listed in that table; D and trimming were resolved from the DNA. The profile shows 150,000 to 200,000 clones, about 88% of them singletons. The TCR sequence derives from a man aged 40-50 years with active or convalescent COVID-19. The material sequenced was peripheral blood.

This chain's CDR3 is CASSPPARVSYNEQFF. The CDR3 DNA is TGTGCCAGCTCACCACCAGCCCGAGTCTCCTACAATGAGCAGTTCTTC. The chain joins TRBV18 to TRBJ2-1; D is uncertain. The V gene's germline CDR1 is KGHSH and CDR2 LQKENI. Trimming cost V 0 bases and J 0 bases, with 9 bases left between them. This CDR3 comprises 16 residues.